Presented here are 11 T cell receptor beta chains from one specimen sequenced in a study of T cells in Graves' hyperthyroidism and ophthalmopathy. Amplified TCR beta CDR3 regions came from RNA transcripts. TCR CDR3 regions were first amplified by RT-PCR with HTBI primers. TCRdb reprocessed the multiplex PCR reads with MiXCR, giving one entry per CDR3 protein. The sample carries a few hundred thousand distinct CDR3 sequences, 40% to 50% recorded once. Sequenced sample: peripheral blood or thyroid tissue (not recorded which). These receptors all come from an adult woman with Graves' disease, either hyperthyroidism or ophthalmopathy (not recorded which).

The chain couples TRBV20-1 to TRBJ2-1; the D is unclear. CDR3 size: 10 residues. V was pared by 6 bases and J by 5 bases, with 5 bases between. CDR1 is DFQATT and CDR2 is SNEGSKA in the germline V gene (reference sequence). The CDR3 nucleotides are TGCAGTGCAACTCACAATGAGCAGTTCTTC. Its protein is CSATHNEQFF.

CDR3 sequence reads: CASSYSLTGNGYTF. The DNA for the CDR3 is TGTGCCAGCAGTTACTCGTTGACAGGGAATGGCTACACCTTC. The gene calls are TRBV6-2 or TRBV6-3 and TRBJ1-2; 7 bases fit TRBD1. CDR3 length: 14 residues. CDR1 is MNHEY and CDR2 is SVGEGT in the germline V gene. J was trimmed by 6 bases and V by 0 bases; bases with no gene match: 4.

This clonotype was observed many times. CDR3 amino acids: CASSKHSSYEQYF. The CDR3 DNA follows: TGTGCCAGCAGCAAACATTCTTCCTACGAGCAGTACTTC. V is TRBV6-5 and J is TRBJ2-7; no reliable D call. Germline V lookup: CDR1 MNHEY, CDR2 SVGAGI. Trimming took off 6 bases at V and 1 base at J, with 10 bases between the two ends. This CDR3 has 13 amino acids.

As to this clonotype: A read error is possible here, since a much larger clone lies one base away. This chain links TRBV12-3 or TRBV12-4 with TRBJ2-6; perhaps TRBD1 as D (6 bases). The CDR3 is made up of 15 amino acids. CDR3 protein: CASSSRTAGTNVLTF. As DNA, the CDR3 is TGTGCCAGCAGTTCCCGGACAGCTGGGACCAACGTCCTGACTTTC.

There are many counts of this clonotype. CDR3 sequence: CASSYSRLEAFF. The DNA for the CDR3 is TGTGCCAGCAGTTACTCAAGACTGGAAGCTTTCTTT. The chain links TRBV6-5 to TRBJ1-1; D unresolved. CDR1 and CDR2 (germline): MNHEY, SVGAGI. The length of the CDR3 is 12 residues. V was cut by 0 bases and J by 8 bases, with 7 bases left in between.

Many counts were recorded for this clonotype. The CDR3 is CSHRDRNYEQYF. The CDR3, as DNA: TGCAGCCACCGGGACAGGAACTACGAGCAGTACTTC. V usage is TRBV29-1 and J usage is TRBJ2-7; 8 positions agree with TRBD1. The CDR3 totals 12 residues. CDR1 and CDR2 from the germline V gene are SQVTM and ANQGSEA. V trimming: 8 bases; J trimming: 3 bases; junction bases outside the gene matches: 6.

The V and J genes are TRBV27 and TRBJ1-6; 7 nucleotides agree with TRBD1. In germline, CDR1 is MNHEY, CDR2 SMNVEV (reference sequence). The CDR3 covers 17 residues. Trimming took 8 bases from V and 6 from J; bases not matched to a gene: 16. DNA of the CDR3: TGTGCCAGCCCTTTACCCCCAGAGGGGGCTTGTAATTCACCCCTCCACTTT. Amino acid sequence: CASPLPPEGACNSPLHF.

This rearrangement joins TRBV7-8 to TRBJ1-5; 7 bases are shared with TRBD1. Germline V gene sequence: CDR1 SGHVS, CDR2 FQNEAQ. The CDR3 consists of 17 residues. The ends lost 7 bases at V and 5 bases at J; junction bases unmatched: 17. The CDR3 DNA reads as TGTGCCAGCACTCCGAATAGCGGACAGGTGGGTGATCAGCCCCAGCATTTT. This translates into CASTPNSGQVGDQPQHF.

The table lists this clonotype with many counts. The chain recombines TRBV12-3 or TRBV12-4 with TRBJ1-1; tentative D call: TRBD1 (6 bases). CDR3 length: 14 amino acids. Trimming stripped 6 bases from V and 1 base from J, with 12 bases between. The CDR3 loop reads CASSPTGQNTEAFF. CDR3 in DNA: TGTGCCAGCAGCCCGACAGGTCAGAACACTGAAGCTTTCTTT.

V usage is TRBV12-3 or TRBV12-4 and J usage is TRBJ1-1; D ambiguous. The V end lost 5 bases, the J end lost 4 bases, and 17 bases lay between the germline ends. This CDR3 is 15 amino acids long. CDR3 loop: CASSARRQVITEAFF. CDR3 sequence (DNA): TGTGCCAGCAGTGCCCGTCGACAAGTCATCACTGAAGCTTTCTTT.

The J gene is TRBJ2-5, the V gene TRBV11-2; D perhaps matches TRBD2 (5 bases). V was pared by 4 bases and J by 0 bases, with 9 bases between. The CDR3 runs 14 residues. Looked up from germline, CDR1 is SGHAT and CDR2 is FQNNGV. The CDR3 reads CASSYSVNQETQYF. CDR3 nucleotides: TGTGCCAGCAGCTATAGCGTAAACCAAGAGACCCAGTACTTC.